This T cell receptor beta chain was profiled in a study of siplizumab effects on memory and regulatory T cells. Here immunoSEQ multiplex PCR was the method, and the copy in TCRdb shows in-frame clones only, minus some. The sample consists of roughly 50,000 clones, approximately 84% of them appearing once. Specimen: naive CD8+ T cells sorted from blood. The sequence was collected from a human donor in good health.

In DNA form, the CDR3 reads TGTGCCAGCAGCTTCTTGACAGGGGGCCGCGAGCAGTACTTC. This gives the protein CASSFLTGGREQYF. The chain recombines TRBV7-9 with TRBJ2-7, with 10 bases that match TRBD1. The germline V gene has CDR1 SEHNR and CDR2 FQNEAQ (reference sequence). V lost 3 bases and J lost 6; bases outside the gene matches: 5. The CDR3 sequence is 14 residues long. Together with reference TRBV7-9 and TRBJ2-7, the CDR3 gives the full variable domain: DTGVSQNPRHKITKRGQNVTFRCDPISEHNRLYWYRQTLGQGPEFLTYFQNEAQLEKSRLLSDRFSAERPKGSFSTLEIQRTEQGDSAMYLCASSFLTGGREQYFGPGTRLTVT.